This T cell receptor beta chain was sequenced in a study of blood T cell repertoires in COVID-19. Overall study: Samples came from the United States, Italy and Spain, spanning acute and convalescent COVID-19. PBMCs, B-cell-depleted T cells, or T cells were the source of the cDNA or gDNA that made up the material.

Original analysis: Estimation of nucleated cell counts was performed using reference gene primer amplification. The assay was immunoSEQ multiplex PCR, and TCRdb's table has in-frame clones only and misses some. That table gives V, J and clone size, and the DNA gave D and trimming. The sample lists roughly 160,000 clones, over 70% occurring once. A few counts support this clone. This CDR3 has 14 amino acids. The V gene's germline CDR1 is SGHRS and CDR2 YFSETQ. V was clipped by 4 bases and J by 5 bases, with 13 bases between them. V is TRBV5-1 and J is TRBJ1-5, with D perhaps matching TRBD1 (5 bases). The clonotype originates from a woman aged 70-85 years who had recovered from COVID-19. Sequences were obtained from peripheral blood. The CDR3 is CASSPRGGDQPQHF. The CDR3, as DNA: TGCGCCAGCAGCCCCCGGGGCGGGGATCAGCCCCAGCATTTT.